A single TCR beta chain is shown here with its context. The target antigen is unknown. Compared with germline, one end of the junction differs, possibly owing to a read error. Combining iRepertoire HTBI primers with Arm-PCR of CDR3 regions, the authors built TCR beta libraries. TCRdb passed the multiplex PCR reads through MiXCR, listing each CDR3 protein once. This sample yields 530,000 or so distinct CDR3 sequences, of which about 16% are seen a single time; around 13% belongs to the top ten. Noted time point: newly diagnosed GD, antithyroid drugs for less than 3 months. RNA from PBMCs was the source of the TCR library. These data are taken from a study of regulatory T cells in long-lasting Graves disease. Germline CDR1 and CDR2: MGHRA and YSYEKL. CDR3 length: 16 amino acids. Study-level points and caveats: Patients whose Graves' disease persisted exhibited lower TCR diversity than those newly diagnosed.

The same sample was also used in a study of T cells in Graves' hyperthyroidism and ophthalmopathy.

The V call is TRBV4-1, the J call TRBJ2-7; 9 bases fit TRBD1. This TCR was recovered from a man in his late teens or twenties with Graves disease. The source was peripheral blood mononuclear cells (PBMCs), collected at new diagnosis, from a patient treated with antithyroid drugs. CDR3 amino acids: CASSPPAGQGINEQHF. CDR3 DNA sequence: TGCGCCAGCAGCCCACCGGCGGGACAGGGTATTAACGAGCAGCACTTC.